This T cell receptor beta chain was recorded in a study of molecular identifiers for immune sequencing clone quantification. This clonotype has a handful of counts. TCRdb re-analysed the PCR reads in MiXCR, keeping a single row per CDR3 protein. The table shows about half a million distinct CDR3 sequences, with roughly 23% occurring only once. From germline, CDR1 is LNHDA and CDR2 SQIVND (reference sequence). The CDR3 totals 15 residues. V shed 7 bases and J shed 0 bases, with 13 bases lying between them. The sample comprised naive CD8+ T cells from blood, with Jurkat cell RNA spiked in. The subset is: FACS-sorted CD8+CD4-CCR7+CD45RA+ naive T cells. The clonotype comes from a human donor in good health. Some libraries in this study had Jurkat cell RNA spiked in. The rearrangement links TRBV19 to TRBJ2-1; maybe TRBD1 (6 bases). The CDR3 bases are TGTGCCAGTACGTCGGTCAGGGGCTCCTACAATGAGCAGTTCTTC. Translation gives CASTSVRGSYNEQFF. Full variable domain (rest looked up from reference TRBV19 and TRBJ2-1): DGGITQSPKYLFRKEGQNVTLSCEQNLNHDAMYWYRQDPGQGLRLIYYSQIVNDFQKGDIAEGYSVSREKKESFPLTVTSAQKNPTAFYLCASTSVRGSYNEQFFGPGTRLTVL.